This T cell receptor beta chain comes out of a study of T-cell reconstitution after alpha-beta-depleted transplantation in children. Molecular barcoding with unique molecular identifiers was used for the TCRbeta library. TCRdb re-called the PCR reads with MiXCR, one entry per CDR3 protein. The profile shows hundreds of thousands of distinct CDR3 sequences, roughly an eighth of them singletons. This clonotype was counted only a few times. The CDR3 contains 13 residues. Trimming cost V 2 bases and J 4 bases, with 6 bases left between them. CDR1 is KGHSH, CDR2 LQKENI, per germline. The TCR was taken from a human donor who donated a stem cell graft to a child with combined immunodeficiency. The specimen comprised PBMCs from the stem cell graft donor, sampled from the stem cell graft. V usage is TRBV18 and J usage is TRBJ2-1; D ambiguous. The CDR3 loop reads CASSPETYNEQFF. The CDR3 DNA is TGTGCCAGCTCACCAGAGACTTACAATGAGCAGTTCTTC.